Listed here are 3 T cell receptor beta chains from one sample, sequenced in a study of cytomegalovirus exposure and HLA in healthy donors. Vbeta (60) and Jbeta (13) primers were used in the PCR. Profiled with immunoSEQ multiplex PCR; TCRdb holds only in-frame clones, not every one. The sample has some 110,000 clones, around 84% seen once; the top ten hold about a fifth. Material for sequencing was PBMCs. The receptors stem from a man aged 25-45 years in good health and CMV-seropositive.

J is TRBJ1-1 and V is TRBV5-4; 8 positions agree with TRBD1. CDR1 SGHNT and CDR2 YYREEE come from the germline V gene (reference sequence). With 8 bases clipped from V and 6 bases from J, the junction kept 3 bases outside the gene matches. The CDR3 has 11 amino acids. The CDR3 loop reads CASHRGAEAFF. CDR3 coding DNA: TGTGCCAGTCACAGGGGGGCTGAAGCTTTCTTT.

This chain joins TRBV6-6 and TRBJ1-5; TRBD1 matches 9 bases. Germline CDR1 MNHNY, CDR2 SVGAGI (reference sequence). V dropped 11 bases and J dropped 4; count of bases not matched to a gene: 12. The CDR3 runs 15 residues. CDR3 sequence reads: CAVSTGGVSNQPQHF. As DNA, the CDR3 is TGTGCCGTGTCGACAGGGGGTGTATCAAATCAGCCCCAGCATTTT.

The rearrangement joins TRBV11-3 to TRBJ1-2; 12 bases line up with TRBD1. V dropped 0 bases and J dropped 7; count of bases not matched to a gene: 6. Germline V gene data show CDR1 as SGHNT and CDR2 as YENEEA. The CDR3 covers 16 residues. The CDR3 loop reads CASSLDPGQGAGGYTF. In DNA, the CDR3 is TGTGCCAGCAGCTTAGATCCGGGACAGGGGGCCGGTGGCTACACCTTC.